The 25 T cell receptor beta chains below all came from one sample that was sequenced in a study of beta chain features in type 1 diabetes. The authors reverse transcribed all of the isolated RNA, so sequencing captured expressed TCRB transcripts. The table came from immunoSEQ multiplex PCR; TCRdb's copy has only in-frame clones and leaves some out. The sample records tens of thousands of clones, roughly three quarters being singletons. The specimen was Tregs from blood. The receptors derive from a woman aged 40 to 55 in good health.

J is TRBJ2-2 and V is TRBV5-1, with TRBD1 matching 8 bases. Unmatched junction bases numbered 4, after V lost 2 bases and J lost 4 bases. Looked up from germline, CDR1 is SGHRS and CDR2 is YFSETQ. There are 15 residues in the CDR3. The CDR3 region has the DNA TGCGCCAGCAGCTTCAGGGGGCCGGGCACCGGGGAGCTGTTTTTT. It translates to CASSFRGPGTGELFF.

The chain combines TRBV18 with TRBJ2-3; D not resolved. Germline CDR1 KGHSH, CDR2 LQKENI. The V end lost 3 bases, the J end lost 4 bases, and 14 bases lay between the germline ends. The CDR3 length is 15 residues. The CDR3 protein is CASSPPMLYPDTQYF. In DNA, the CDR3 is TGTGCCAGCTCACCGCCTATGCTGTATCCAGATACGCAGTATTTT. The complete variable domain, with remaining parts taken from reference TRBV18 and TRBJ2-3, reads NAGVMQNPRHLVRRRGQEARLRCSPMKGHSHVYWYRQLPEEGLKFMVYLQKENIIDESGMPKERFSAEFPKEGPSILRIQQVVRGDSAAYFCASSPPMLYPDTQYFGPGTRLTVL.

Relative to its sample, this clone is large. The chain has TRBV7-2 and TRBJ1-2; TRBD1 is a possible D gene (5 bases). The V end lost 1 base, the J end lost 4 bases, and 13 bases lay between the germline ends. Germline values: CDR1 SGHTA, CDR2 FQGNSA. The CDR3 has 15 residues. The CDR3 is CASSLVGGESYGYTF. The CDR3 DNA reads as TGTGCCAGCAGCTTAGTTGGAGGGGAGAGCTATGGCTACACCTTC.

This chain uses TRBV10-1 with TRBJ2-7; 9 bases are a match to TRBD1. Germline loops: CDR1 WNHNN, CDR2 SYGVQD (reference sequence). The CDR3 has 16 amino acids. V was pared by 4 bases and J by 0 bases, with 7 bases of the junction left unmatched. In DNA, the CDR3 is TGCGCCAGCAGTGGGATATCGGACAGGGGCTCCTACGAGCAGTACTTC. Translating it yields CASSGISDRGSYEQYF.

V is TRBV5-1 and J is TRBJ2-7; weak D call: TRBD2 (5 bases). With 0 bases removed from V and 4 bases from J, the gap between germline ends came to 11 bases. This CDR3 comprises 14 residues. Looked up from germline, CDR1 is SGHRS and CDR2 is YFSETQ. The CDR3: CASSLVSEPYEQYF. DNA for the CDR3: TGCGCCAGCAGCTTGGTTAGCGAACCTTACGAGCAGTACTTC.

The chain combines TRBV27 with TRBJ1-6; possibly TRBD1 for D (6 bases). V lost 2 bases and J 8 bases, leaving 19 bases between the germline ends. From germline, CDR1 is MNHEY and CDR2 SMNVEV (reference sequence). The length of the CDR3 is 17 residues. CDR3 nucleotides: TGTGCCAGCAGTTTACGGGGGCGGGGGGGTAAGGATTCACCCCTCCACTTT. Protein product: CASSLRGRGGKDSPLHF.

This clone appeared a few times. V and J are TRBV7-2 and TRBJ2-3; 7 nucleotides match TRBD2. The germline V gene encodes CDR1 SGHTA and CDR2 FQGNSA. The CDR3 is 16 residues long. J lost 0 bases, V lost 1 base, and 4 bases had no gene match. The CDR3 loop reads CASSLDASGSTDTQYF. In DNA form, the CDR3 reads TGTGCCAGCAGCTTAGATGCTAGCGGTAGCACAGATACGCAGTATTTT.

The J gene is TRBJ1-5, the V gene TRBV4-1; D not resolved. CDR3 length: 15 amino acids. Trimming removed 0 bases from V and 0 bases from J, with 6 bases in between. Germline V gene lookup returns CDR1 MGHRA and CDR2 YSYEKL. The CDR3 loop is CASSQDQYSNQPQHF. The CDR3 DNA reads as TGCGCCAGCAGCCAAGATCAGTATAGCAATCAGCCCCAGCATTTT.

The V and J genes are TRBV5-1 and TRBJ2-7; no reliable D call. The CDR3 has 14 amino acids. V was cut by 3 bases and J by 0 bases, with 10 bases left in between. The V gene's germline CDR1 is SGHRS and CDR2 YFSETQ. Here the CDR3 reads CASSSEVISYEQYF. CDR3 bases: TGCGCCAGCAGCTCCGAGGTAATCTCCTACGAGCAGTACTTC.

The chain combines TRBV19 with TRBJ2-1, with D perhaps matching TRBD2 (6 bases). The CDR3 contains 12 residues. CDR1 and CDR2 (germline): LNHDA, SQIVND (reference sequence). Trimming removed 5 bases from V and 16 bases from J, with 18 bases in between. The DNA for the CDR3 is TGTGCCAGTAGTGTCGTTAGGGGACTCCGATTCTTC. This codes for CASSVVRGLRFF. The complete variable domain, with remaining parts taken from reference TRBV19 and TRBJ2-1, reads DGGITQSPKYLFRKEGQNVTLSCEQNLNHDAMYWYRQDPGQGLRLIYYSQIVNDFQKGDIAEGYSVSREKKESFPLTVTSAQKNPTAFYLCASSVVRGLRFFGPGTRLTVL.

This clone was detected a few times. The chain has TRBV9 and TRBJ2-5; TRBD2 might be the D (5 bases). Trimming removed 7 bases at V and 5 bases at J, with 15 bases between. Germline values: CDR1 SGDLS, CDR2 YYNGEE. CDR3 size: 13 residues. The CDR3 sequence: CASSWGPGETQYF. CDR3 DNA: TGTGCCAGCTCCTGGGGTCCGGGGGAGACCCAGTACTTC.

CDR3 DNA: TGCGCCAGCAGCGACCGACCATATGGAGGGGACACTGAAGCTTTCTTT. Translated, it gives CASSDRPYGGDTEAFF. The chain is built from TRBV5-1 and TRBJ1-1, with D perhaps TRBD1 (5 bases). There are 16 residues in the CDR3. Per the germline V gene, CDR1 is SGHRS and CDR2 is YFSETQ. V was pared by 4 bases and J by 3 bases, with 19 bases between.

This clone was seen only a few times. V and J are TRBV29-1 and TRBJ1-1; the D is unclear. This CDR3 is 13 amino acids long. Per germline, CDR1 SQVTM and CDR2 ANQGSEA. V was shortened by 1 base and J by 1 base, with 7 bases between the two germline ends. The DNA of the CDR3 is TGCAGCGTTGAAGTACGGAGGAACACTGAAGCTTTCTTT. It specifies CSVEVRRNTEAFF.

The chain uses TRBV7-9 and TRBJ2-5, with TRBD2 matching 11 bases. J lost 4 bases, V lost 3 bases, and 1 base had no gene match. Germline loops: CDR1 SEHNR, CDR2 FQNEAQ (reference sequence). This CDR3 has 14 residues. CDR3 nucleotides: TGTGCCAGCAGCTTCCTAGCGGGGGGAGAGACCCAGTACTTC. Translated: CASSFLAGGETQYF.

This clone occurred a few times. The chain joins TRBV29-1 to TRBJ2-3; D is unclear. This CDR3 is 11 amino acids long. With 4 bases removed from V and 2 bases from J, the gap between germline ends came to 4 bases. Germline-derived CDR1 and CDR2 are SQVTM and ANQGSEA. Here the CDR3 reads CSVGHTDTQYF. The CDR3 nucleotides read TGCAGCGTTGGGCACACAGATACGCAGTATTTT.

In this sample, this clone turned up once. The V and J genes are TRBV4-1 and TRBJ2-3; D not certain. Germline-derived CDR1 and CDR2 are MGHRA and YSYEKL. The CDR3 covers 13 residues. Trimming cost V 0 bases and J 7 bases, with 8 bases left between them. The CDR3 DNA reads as TGCGCCAGCAGCCAAGATGGCCACCATACGCAGTATTTT. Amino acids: CASSQDGHHTQYF.

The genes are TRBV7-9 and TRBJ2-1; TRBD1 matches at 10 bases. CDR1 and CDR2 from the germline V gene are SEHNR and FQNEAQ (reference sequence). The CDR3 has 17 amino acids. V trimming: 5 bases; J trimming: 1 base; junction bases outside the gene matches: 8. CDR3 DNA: TGTGCCAGCAGCACCGCGCCGGGACAGGGGTCCTACAATGAGCAGTTCTTC. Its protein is CASSTAPGQGSYNEQFF.

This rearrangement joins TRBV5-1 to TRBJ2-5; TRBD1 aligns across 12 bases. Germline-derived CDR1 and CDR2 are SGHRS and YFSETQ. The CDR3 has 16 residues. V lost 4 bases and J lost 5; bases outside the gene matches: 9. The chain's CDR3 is CASSRSGQGAYETQYF. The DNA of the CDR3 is TGCGCCAGCAGCCGATCGGGACAGGGGGCTTATGAGACCCAGTACTTC.

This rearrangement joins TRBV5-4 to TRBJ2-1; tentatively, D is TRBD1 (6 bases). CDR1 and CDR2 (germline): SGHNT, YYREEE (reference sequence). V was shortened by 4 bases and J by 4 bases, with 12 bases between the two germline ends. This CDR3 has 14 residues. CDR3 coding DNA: TGTGCCAGCAGCCTCCCACAGGGATACAATGAGCAGTTCTTC. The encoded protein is CASSLPQGYNEQFF.

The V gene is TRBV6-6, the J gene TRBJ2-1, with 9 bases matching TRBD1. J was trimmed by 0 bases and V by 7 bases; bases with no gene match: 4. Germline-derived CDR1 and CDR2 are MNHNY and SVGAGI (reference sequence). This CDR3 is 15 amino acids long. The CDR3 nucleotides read TGTGCCAGCATCCCGACAGGGGGCTCCTACAATGAGCAGTTCTTC. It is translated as CASIPTGGSYNEQFF.

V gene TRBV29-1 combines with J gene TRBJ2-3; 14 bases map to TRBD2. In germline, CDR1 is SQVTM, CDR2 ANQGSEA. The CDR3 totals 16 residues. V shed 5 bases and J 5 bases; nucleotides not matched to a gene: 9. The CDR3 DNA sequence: TGCAGCGTTTCAGGACTAGCGGGGGGCCGAGGAGATACGCAGTATTTT. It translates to CSVSGLAGGRGDTQYF.

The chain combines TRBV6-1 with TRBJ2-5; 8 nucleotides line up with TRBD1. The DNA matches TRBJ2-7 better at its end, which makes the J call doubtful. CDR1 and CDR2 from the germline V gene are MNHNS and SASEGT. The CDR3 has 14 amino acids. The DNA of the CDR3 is TGTGCCAGCAGTGTGACAGGGGTTGCCTACGAGCAGTACTTC. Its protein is CASSVTGVAYEQYF.

The CDR3 DNA reads TGTGCCAGCAGCGATAGAAGTTCCTATCAGCCCCAGCATTTT. Its translation is CASSDRSSYQPQHF. The rearrangement joins TRBV11-2 to TRBJ1-5; D is uncertain. Trimming took off 5 bases at V and 5 bases at J, with 13 bases between the two ends. The germline V gene has CDR1 SGHAT and CDR2 FQNNGV. This CDR3 comprises 14 residues. The variable domain in full, with the rest retrieved from reference TRBV11-2 and TRBJ1-5, is EAGVAQSPRYKIIEKRQSVAFWCNPISGHATLYWYQQILGQGPKLLIQFQNNGVVDDSQLPKDRFSAERLKGVDSTLKIQPAKLEDSAVYLCASSDRSSYQPQHFGDGTRLSIL.

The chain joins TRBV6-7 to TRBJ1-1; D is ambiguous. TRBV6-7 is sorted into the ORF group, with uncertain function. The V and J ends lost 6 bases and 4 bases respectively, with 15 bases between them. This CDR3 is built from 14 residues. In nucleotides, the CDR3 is TGTGCCAGCAGATCGCCACCGGCGGGCACTGAAGCTTTCTTT. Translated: CASRSPPAGTEAFF.

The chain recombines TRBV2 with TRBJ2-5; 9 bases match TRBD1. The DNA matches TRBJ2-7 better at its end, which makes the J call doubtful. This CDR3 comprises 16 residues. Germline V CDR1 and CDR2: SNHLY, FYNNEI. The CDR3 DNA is TGTGCCAGCAGTGAATCGATAGGACAGGGGTTCTACGAGCAGTACTTC. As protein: CASSESIGQGFYEQYF.